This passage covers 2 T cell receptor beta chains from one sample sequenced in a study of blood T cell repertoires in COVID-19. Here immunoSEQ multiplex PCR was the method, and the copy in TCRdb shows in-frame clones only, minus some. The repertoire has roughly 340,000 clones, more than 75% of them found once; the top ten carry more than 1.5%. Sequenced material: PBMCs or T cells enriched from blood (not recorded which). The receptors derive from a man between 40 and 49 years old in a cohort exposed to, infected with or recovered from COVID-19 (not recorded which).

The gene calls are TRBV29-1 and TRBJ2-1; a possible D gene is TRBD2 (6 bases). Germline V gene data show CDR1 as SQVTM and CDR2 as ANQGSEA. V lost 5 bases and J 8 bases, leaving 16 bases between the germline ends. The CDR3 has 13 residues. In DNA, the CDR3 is TGCAGCGTTATGGCGGGAAATTTGGATGAGCAGTTCTTC. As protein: CSVMAGNLDEQFF.

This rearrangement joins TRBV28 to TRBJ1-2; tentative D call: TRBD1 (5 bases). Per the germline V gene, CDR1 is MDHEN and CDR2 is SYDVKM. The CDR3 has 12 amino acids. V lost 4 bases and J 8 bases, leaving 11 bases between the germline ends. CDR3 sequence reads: CASSYSGGGYTF. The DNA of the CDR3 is TGTGCCAGCAGTTACTCCGGGGGAGGCTACACCTTC.